The clone carrying this T cell receptor beta chain was seen only a few times. The antigen is unknown. Use of 60 Vbeta and 13 Jbeta primers characterized the PCR. Some clones are missing from TCRdb's copy, which holds only in-frame ones; the method was immunoSEQ multiplex PCR. Of roughly 97,000 clones in the sample, roughly 9.4% were seen once. The sample comes from a study of cytomegalovirus exposure and HLA in healthy donors. Findings of the study overall: In vitro, three CMV-associated chains proved specific for CMV antigens. In most subjects, TCR beta sequences reportedly gave accurate predictions of HLA-A and HLA-B alleles. In a later analysis, a genetic analysis reported fewer productive-TCR N-insertions in an Asian-associated ancestry cluster than the cohort average.

Trimming removed 0 bases from V and 8 bases from J; junction bases left unmatched: 7. The CDR3 covers 14 residues. Per germline, CDR1 SGDLS and CDR2 YYNGEE. The rearrangement uses TRBV9 and TRBJ1-2; 7 bases match TRBD1. This sequence was found in a middle-aged man in good health and CMV-seropositive. The source material was PBMCs. CDR3 in DNA: TGTGCCAGCAGCGTAGGGGCAGGGGGAAGAGGCTACACCTTC. Encoded protein: CASSVGAGGRGYTF.